The 20 T cell receptor beta chains listed next were all sequenced from one sample in a study of a mutant IDH1 vaccine in newly diagnosed glioma. The table came from immunoSEQ multiplex PCR; TCRdb's copy has only in-frame clones and leaves some out. The sample shows approximately 47,000 clones, 85% to 90% of them seen only once. Time point defined: week 35, safety follow-up. Vaccine doses each comprised 300 ug of mutant IDH1 20-mer peptide, with topical imiquimod. Antigens of these TCRs are unknown. The source was PBMCs, collected from a glioma patient whose treatment included an IDH1 peptide vaccine. The receptors shown here come from a woman in her thirties or forties with glioma.

This chain links TRBV14 with TRBJ2-1, with a possible D match to TRBD1 (5 bases). V was trimmed by 4 bases and J by 4 bases, leaving 17 bases between them. Germline loops: CDR1 SGHDN, CDR2 FVKESK. The CDR3 totals 16 residues. CDR3 DNA: TGTGCCAGCAGCCCGTCGTATCCAGGGTTTTACAATGAGCAGTTCTTC. It is translated as CASSPSYPGFYNEQFF. The full variable domain, in which reference TRBV14 and TRBJ2-1 provide the parts outside the CDR3, is EAGVTQFPSHSVIEKGQTVTLRCDPISGHDNLYWYRRVMGKEIKFLLHFVKESKQDESGMPNNRFLAERTGGTYSTLKVQPAELEDSGVYFCASSPSYPGFYNEQFFGPGTRLTVL.

The chain carries TRBV6-6 and TRBJ2-3; D might be TRBD2 (6 bases). V lost 3 bases and J lost 5, with 12 bases in between. CDR3 length: 14 residues. Germline assignment: CDR1 MNHNY and CDR2 SVGAGI (reference sequence). CDR3 amino acids: CASSYLGEVDTQYF. The CDR3 bases are TGTGCCAGCAGTTATTTGGGGGAGGTAGATACGCAGTATTTT.

The chain employs TRBV6-5 and TRBJ2-7; 8 nucleotides match TRBD1. The J segment lost 2 bases and the V segment lost 1 base, leaving 7 bases of the junction unmatched. The germline V gene has CDR1 MNHEY and CDR2 SVGAGI. The CDR3 sequence is 16 residues long. The CDR3 here is CASSYWTGTGPYEQYF. The CDR3 region has the DNA TGTGCCAGCAGTTACTGGACCGGGACAGGCCCCTACGAGCAGTACTTC.

Only one count was recorded for this clone. The gene calls are TRBV11-2 and TRBJ2-5; possibly TRBD1 for D (6 bases). The V and J ends lost 0 bases and 1 base respectively, with 15 bases between them. The germline CDR1 and CDR2 sequences are SGHAT and FQNNGV. The CDR3 contains 17 residues. DNA for the CDR3: TGTGCCAGCAGCTTAGAGGGGGCTAGCCGCTTCCAAGAGACCCAGTACTTC. Amino acid sequence: CASSLEGASRFQETQYF.

The chain combines TRBV5-1 with TRBJ1-3; D gene uncertain. V shed 0 bases and J shed 1 base, with 2 bases lying between them. The CDR3 extends over 13 amino acids. The germline gives CDR1 SGHRS, CDR2 YFSETQ. This CDR3 is CASSLVSGNTIYF. The CDR3 nucleotides are TGCGCCAGCAGCTTGGTATCTGGAAACACCATATATTTT.

This clone was seen a few times. This chain links TRBV18 with TRBJ2-7; TRBD1 might be the D (6 bases). Trimming removed 6 bases from V and 6 bases from J, with 18 bases in between. There are 14 residues in the CDR3. Per germline, CDR1 KGHSH and CDR2 LQKENI. Here the CDR3 reads CASSQVTGFIEQYF. The DNA for the CDR3 is TGTGCCAGCTCCCAAGTAACAGGGTTCATCGAGCAGTACTTC. The whole variable domain, filled in from reference TRBV18 and TRBJ2-7, reads NAGVMQNPRHLVRRRGQEARLRCSPMKGHSHVYWYRQLPEEGLKFMVYLQKENIIDESGMPKERFSAEFPKEGPSILRIQQVVRGDSAAYFCASSQVTGFIEQYFGPGTRLTVT.

V is TRBV30 and J is TRBJ1-4; 8 bases line up with TRBD1. J gave up 7 bases and V 4 bases, and 11 bases lay outside the gene matches. Germline V gene data show CDR1 as GTSNPN and CDR2 as SVGIG (reference sequence). The CDR3 is made up of 15 amino acids. The CDR3 loop is CAWTQPRGRFEKLFF. CDR3 nucleotide sequence: TGTGCCTGGACCCAACCCAGGGGGCGCTTTGAAAAACTGTTTTTT.

Within the sample, this clone is medium-sized (0.01 to 0.1%). J is TRBJ2-7 and V is TRBV30; D is perhaps TRBD2 (6 bases). CDR1 and CDR2 (germline): GTSNPN, SVGIG (reference sequence). V lost 3 bases and J 0 bases, leaving 6 bases between the germline ends. CDR3 size: 12 residues. CDR3 sequence: CAWSGGSYEQYF. In DNA form, the CDR3 reads TGTGCCTGGAGCGGGGGCTCCTACGAGCAGTACTTC.

The rearrangement joins TRBV9 to TRBJ2-3, with D unclear. The V and J ends lost 0 bases and 2 bases respectively, with 10 bases between them. Germline assignment: CDR1 SGDLS and CDR2 YYNGEE. The CDR3 runs to 15 residues. This CDR3 reads CASSVEQKATDTQYF. CDR3 nucleotides: TGTGCCAGCAGCGTAGAGCAGAAAGCCACAGATACGCAGTATTTT.

In its sample, this clone was seen once. The chain has TRBV28 and TRBJ1-2, with TRBD1 identical over 8 bases. The CDR3 runs to 16 residues. The V gene's germline CDR1 is MDHEN and CDR2 SYDVKM. After removal of 6 bases from V and 4 bases from J, the junction contained 13 bases not matched to a gene. The chain's CDR3 is CASRGQVLPFIYGYTF. The CDR3, as DNA: TGTGCCAGCAGGGGACAGGTTCTACCTTTCATCTATGGCTACACCTTC.

DNA of the CDR3: TGTGCCAGCAGCCTTATGAAGGGGCCGTACGAGCAGTACTTC. Translated: CASSLMKGPYEQYF. V usage is TRBV11-2 and J usage is TRBJ2-7; tentative D call: TRBD1 (5 bases). The CDR3 runs to 14 residues. Germline CDR1 reads SGHAT; CDR2 reads FQNNGV. The V gene lost 5 bases and the J gene lost 4 bases, with 15 bases spanning the gap.

The count of this clone is one. The chain uses TRBV19 and TRBJ2-7; D is tentatively TRBD1 or TRBD2 (5 bases each). Germline CDR1 and CDR2: LNHDA and SQIVND (reference sequence). V was cut by 6 bases and J by 2 bases, with 11 bases left in between. The CDR3 is 13 amino acids. The CDR3 region has the DNA TGTGCCAGTAGGGGGGATTTAACCTACGAGCAGTACTTC. This translates into CASRGDLTYEQYF.

The V gene is TRBV28, the J gene TRBJ2-2, with a tentative D call TRBD1 (6 bases). Germline V CDR1 and CDR2: MDHEN, SYDVKM. The CDR3 has 15 amino acids. Trimming stripped 2 bases from V and 6 bases from J, with 13 bases between. The CDR3, as DNA: TGTGCCAGCAGTTTACCGGACAGTCGTTCCGGGGAGCTGTTTTTT. Its translation: CASSLPDSRSGELFF.

The rearrangement links TRBV11-2 to TRBJ2-7, with a possible D match to TRBD1 (5 bases). In germline, CDR1 is SGHAT, CDR2 FQNNGV. Trimming took 3 bases from V and 2 from J, leaving 11 bases between them. The length of the CDR3 is 14 residues. The CDR3 loop is CASSLVTAAYEQYF. DNA of the CDR3: TGTGCCAGCAGCTTGGTGACAGCCGCCTACGAGCAGTACTTC.

The V gene is TRBV9, the J gene TRBJ1-6; TRBD1 agrees at 7 bases. The germline CDR1 and CDR2 sequences are SGDLS and YYNGEE. The CDR3 contains 16 residues. J was trimmed by 4 bases and V by 3 bases; bases with no gene match: 7. CDR3 DNA sequence: TGTGCCAGCAGCGGCCGGGACAGCCTGTATAATTCACCCCTCCACTTT. Amino acids: CASSGRDSLYNSPLHF. The whole variable domain, remainder taken from reference TRBV9 and TRBJ1-6, is DSGVTQTPKHLITATGQRVTLRCSPRSGDLSVYWYQQSLDQGLQFLIQYYNGEERAKGNILERFSAQQFPDLHSELNLSSLELGDSALYFCASSGRDSLYNSPLHFGNGTRLTVT.

This clone came up once. CDR3 sequence reads: CASSPFRNTEAFF. In DNA, the CDR3 is TGTGCCAGCAGCCCCTTCCGGAACACTGAAGCTTTCTTT. The genes are TRBV11-2 and TRBJ1-1; no reliable D call. Germline V gives CDR1 SGHAT, CDR2 FQNNGV. V gave up 5 bases and J gave up 1 base, with 8 bases separating them. This CDR3 is built from 13 residues.

The chain uses TRBV4-1 and TRBJ2-2; 7 bases agree with TRBD2. From germline, CDR1 is MGHRA and CDR2 YSYEKL. Trimming cost V 2 bases and J 4 bases; bases outside gene matches: 10. This CDR3 is 17 amino acids long. The CDR3 coding sequence is TGCGCCAGCAGCCAACCAGGCGGGGGTTGGGGCACCGGGGAGCTGTTTTTT. Translating gives CASSQPGGGWGTGELFF.

The gene calls are TRBV29-1 and TRBJ1-2; unclear D gene. V lost 7 bases and J lost 7, with 7 bases in between. CDR3 length equals 9 residues. Germline values: CDR1 SQVTM, CDR2 ANQGSEA. As DNA, the CDR3 is TGCAGCGCGAGGGCTGGCTACACCTTC. It is translated as CSARAGYTF.

The genes are TRBV7-8 and TRBJ2-1; no firm D call. The CDR3 has 14 amino acids. Trimming shortened V by 5 bases and J by 1 base, and 9 bases separated the two germline ends. Germline CDR1 is SGHVS and CDR2 is FQNEAQ. The CDR3 is CASSLMESYNEQFF. Here the CDR3 DNA reads TGTGCCAGCAGCCTAATGGAGTCCTACAATGAGCAGTTCTTC.

The chain employs TRBV30 and TRBJ2-7; weak D call: TRBD1 (5 bases). The germline V gene has CDR1 GTSNPN and CDR2 SVGIG (reference sequence). This CDR3 has 10 residues. V was shortened by 2 bases and J by 6 bases, with 5 bases between the two germline ends. DNA of the CDR3: TGTGCCTGGAGTCAGGGCGAGCAGTACTTC. Translation gives CAWSQGEQYF.